This T cell receptor (beta chain) came from a study of graft-versus-host responses after intestinal transplantation. Study in general: Grafts that recipients had were multivisceral, liver-intestinal, or isolated intestinal transplants.

Profiling relied on immunoSEQ multiplex PCR, and the TCRdb table lists in-frame clones only, not all of them. The repertoire holds some 50,000 clones, with approximately 84% as singletons. Trimming removed 0 bases from V and 1 base from J, with 5 bases in between. In germline, CDR1 is LNHNV, CDR2 YYDKDF (reference sequence). This CDR3 spans 14 amino acids. For this clone: Its antigen is currently unknown.

General study findings and limits: GvH clones occurred in recipient marrow; some first appeared in ileum or blood.

V usage is TRBV15 and J usage is TRBJ2-3, with D possibly matching TRBD1 (5 bases). The specimen comprised unstimulated CD4+ T cells sorted from spleen or lymph node cells, sampled before transplant. This clonotype was obtained from a human donor who was the organ donor for an intestinal transplant. The DNA of the CDR3 is TGTGCCACCAGCAGAGACAGGGGCACAGATACGCAGTATTTT. Its protein is CATSRDRGTDTQYF.